Given below is one T cell receptor beta chain in context. The record originates from a study of blood T cell repertoires in COVID-19. As for the study in general: Samples representing acute and convalescent COVID-19 were sourced from the United States, Italy and Spain. Nucleic acid was either cDNA or gDNA, and it came from T cells, B-cell-depleted T cells, or PBMCs.

How the authors handled the data: How many nucleated cells were present was estimated from reference gene primer amplification. TCRdb keeps only in-frame clones here, not all; method: immunoSEQ multiplex PCR. Clone size and the V and J calls come from that table; the DNA yielded D and trimming. The data show more than 95,000 clones, 90% seen once. J was trimmed by 8 bases and V by 2 bases; bases with no gene match: 8. The germline gives CDR1 SGHDT, CDR2 YYEEEE. The CDR3 is 17 residues long. This sequence was found in a human donor with active COVID-19. The donor label of this sample is uncertain. The sequenced material came from peripheral blood. The chain joins TRBV5-6 to TRBJ2-3; 16 bases align to TRBD2. CDR3 sequence: CASSLSGLAGGLGTQYF. CDR3 sequence (DNA): TGTGCCAGCAGCTTATCGGGACTAGCGGGGGGGCTGGGTACGCAGTATTTT.